One T cell receptor (beta chain) is described in this entry. The data belong to a study of OX40 agonist ivuxolimab in advanced cancers. The CDR3 runs to 15 residues. The V gene lost 7 bases and the J gene lost 6 bases, with 19 bases spanning the gap. CDR1 MDHEN and CDR2 SYDVKM come from the germline V gene. Produced via immunoSEQ multiplex PCR; TCRdb's table is partial and in-frame only. The sample holds some 70,000 clones; approximately 89% are singletons and the top ten take 1% to 1.2%. The receptor was derived from an adult with an advanced solid tumor such as melanoma, head and neck, liver or kidney cancer. The sequencing here drew on CD4+ or CD8+ T cells sorted from blood, taken in a trial of the OX40 agonist ivuxolimab. This chain connects TRBV28 to TRBJ1-5, with D tentatively TRBD1 (6 bases). This CDR3 reads CASIDGSRDTQPQHF. For the CDR3, the DNA is TGTGCCAGCATCGATGGGTCAAGGGACACTCAGCCCCAGCATTTT.